This T cell receptor (beta chain) was captured by sequencing in a study of cytomegalovirus exposure and HLA in healthy donors. Primers included in the PCR were 60 Vbeta and 13 Jbeta primers. Clones were read by immunoSEQ multiplex PCR, and TCRdb kept only the in-frame ones, dropping some. The sample has 80,000 to 100,000 clones, roughly 76% seen once. Study-level results: The likely origin of a cluster of highly shared sequence variants was a sequencing artifact. Analyses of presence and absence presupposed an approximately uniform sequencing depth across donors. In a later analysis, CMV-associated beta chains were mostly HLA-associated, it appeared.

The ends lost 7 bases at V and 3 bases at J; junction bases unmatched: 6. This CDR3 region has 14 residues. CDR1 and CDR2 from the germline V gene are WSHSY and SAAADI. Of note for this clone: Its specificity is not known.

The sequence was obtained from a female donor in good health and CMV-seronegative. The rearrangement uses TRBV10-2 and TRBJ2-7; 10 bases are shared with TRBD2. Material for sequencing was PBMCs. CDR3 nucleotides: TGCGCCAGCACCGAGCGGGGGGGGAACTACGAGCAGTACTTC. This sequence encodes CASTERGGNYEQYF.